The 16 T cell receptor beta chains below come from one sample, sequenced in a study of blood T cell repertoires in COVID-19. TCRdb's copy holds only in-frame clones and misses some; the assay was immunoSEQ multiplex PCR. The sample holds 290,000 or so clones; over 75% are singletons and the top ten take approximately 5.1%. The specimen sequenced was peripheral blood. These receptors were collected from a man aged 45-65 years with active or convalescent COVID-19.

The chain joins TRBV19 to TRBJ1-2; unclear D gene. V shed 5 bases and J shed 4 bases, with 20 bases lying between them. The CDR3 runs 16 residues. In germline, CDR1 is LNHDA, CDR2 SQIVND (reference sequence). CDR3 in amino acids: CASSSPGERESYGYTF. CDR3 coding DNA: TGTGCCAGTAGTTCCCCGGGAGAACGAGAGAGCTATGGCTACACCTTC.

This sequence joins TRBV15 and TRBJ2-3, with 8 bases identical to TRBD1. Per germline, CDR1 LNHNV and CDR2 YYDKDF (reference sequence). J lost 1 base, V lost 2 bases, and 8 bases had no gene match. CDR3 length: 17 amino acids. This chain's CDR3 is CATSRNRTGPGTDTQYF. The CDR3 DNA sequence: TGTGCCACCAGCAGAAACCGGACAGGGCCGGGCACAGATACGCAGTATTTT.

The chain has TRBV5-6 and TRBJ1-4; no definite D call. The V end lost 4 bases, the J end lost 4 bases, and 11 bases lay between the germline ends. CDR1 and CDR2 (germline): SGHDT, YYEEEE. This CDR3 is 14 amino acids long. The CDR3 DNA reads as TGTGCCAGCAGCCCCGGGTTAATTAATGAAAAACTGTTTTTT. Residues: CASSPGLINEKLFF.

This chain connects TRBV6-5 to TRBJ2-4; D is possibly TRBD2 (5 bases). Germline CDR1 and CDR2: MNHEY and SVGAGI. CDR3 size: 14 residues. V gave up 8 bases and J gave up 1 base, with 12 bases separating them. CDR3 sequence reads: CASGLSGAKNIQYF. CDR3 nucleotide sequence: TGTGCCAGCGGACTCAGTGGGGCCAAAAACATTCAGTACTTC.

The CDR3 nucleotides are TGTGCCAGCAGCTTGGACCCACGTAGGGGATCTTCCTACGAGCAGTACTTC. This codes for CASSLDPRRGSSYEQYF. The chain links TRBV5-6 to TRBJ2-7, with D maybe TRBD1 (5 bases). From germline, CDR1 is SGHDT and CDR2 YYEEEE. There are 17 residues in the CDR3. V was trimmed by 0 bases and J by 1 base, leaving 17 bases between them.

CDR3 bases: TGTGCCAGCAGTTTGTCCGGGACTCTTGGAAACACCATATATTTT. This gives the protein CASSLSGTLGNTIYF. The genes are TRBV28 and TRBJ1-3; D might be TRBD1 (5 bases). Germline V gene sequence: CDR1 MDHEN, CDR2 SYDVKM. The CDR3 is 15 amino acids. V lost 3 bases to trimming and J lost 3 bases, with 12 bases between them.

The chain combines TRBV19 with TRBJ1-4; 10 nucleotides match TRBD1. The ends lost 9 bases at V and 7 bases at J; junction bases unmatched: 5. Per germline, CDR1 LNHDA and CDR2 SQIVND (reference sequence). The CDR3 has 13 amino acids. The CDR3 region is CASHDRGREKLFF. The CDR3 DNA reads TGTGCCAGCCACGACAGGGGGCGTGAAAAACTGTTTTTT.

The chain recombines TRBV7-9 with TRBJ2-7; 9 nucleotides agree with TRBD1. There are 14 residues in the CDR3. Germline V lookup: CDR1 SEHNR, CDR2 FQNEAQ (reference sequence). The J segment lost 0 bases and the V segment lost 5 bases, leaving 2 bases of the junction unmatched. In DNA, the CDR3 is TGTGCCAGCAGCGGACAGGGGAGCTCCTACGAGCAGTACTTC. Protein: CASSGQGSSYEQYF.

DNA of the CDR3: TGTGCCAGCAGCTTCTTTTCCGCGAACGAAGAGACCCAGTACTTC. Translated, it gives CASSFFSANEETQYF. V gene TRBV11-2 combines with J gene TRBJ2-5; no clear D gene. Germline CDR1 SGHAT, CDR2 FQNNGV. Trimming left V 3 bases short and J 3 bases short, with 14 bases between. The CDR3 extends over 15 amino acids.

This chain links TRBV20-1 with TRBJ2-1, with 7 positions matching TRBD2. V dropped 3 bases and J dropped 4; count of bases not matched to a gene: 3. This CDR3 is 13 amino acids long. Per germline, CDR1 DFQATT and CDR2 SNEGSKA (reference sequence). The CDR3 DNA sequence: TGCAGTGCTAGTTCTAGCGGTTACAATGAGCAGTTCTTC. As protein: CSASSSGYNEQFF.

The rearrangement uses TRBV7-2 and TRBJ2-7, with D possibly matching TRBD2 (5 bases). The germline gives CDR1 SGHTA, CDR2 FQGNSA. Trimming took off 3 bases at V and 3 bases at J, with 9 bases between the two ends. This CDR3 is 13 amino acids long. CDR3 nucleotide sequence: TGTGCCAGCAGCTTGGGAGTAGGCTACGAGCAGTACTTC. It specifies CASSLGVGYEQYF.

Ten or more counts support this clone. One end of the junction is discordant with germline, which a read error may explain. The chain links TRBV2 to TRBJ2-7, with TRBD2 as a possible D gene (6 bases). The V gene's germline CDR1 is SNHLY and CDR2 FYNNEI. This CDR3 has 15 residues. The CDR3 coding sequence is TGTGCCAGCCTACTCTATCCTAGCGCCCGGAGAACGTGGATGTTC. Translation: CASLLYPSARRTWMF.

CDR3 sequence (DNA): TGTGCCAGCAGTTACACAGACACCGGGGAGCTGTTTTTT. As protein: CASSYTDTGELFF. The chain is built from TRBV6-5 and TRBJ2-2, with D hard to call. The germline CDR1 and CDR2 sequences are MNHEY and SVGAGI. The CDR3 consists of 13 residues. V lost 2 bases and J 3 bases, leaving 4 bases between the germline ends.

The J gene is TRBJ2-4, the V gene TRBV10-2, with D perhaps TRBD1 (5 bases). The V gene's germline CDR1 is WSHSY and CDR2 SAAADI. Between the trimmed V and J ends, which lost 6 bases and 6 bases, there was a span of 15 bases. This CDR3 spans 14 amino acids. CDR3 DNA sequence: TGCGCCAGCAGCAACCAGGGTTGGAGAAACATTCAGTACTTC. Its translation is CASSNQGWRNIQYF.

V gene TRBV28 combines with J gene TRBJ2-1; 8 positions match TRBD1. The CDR3 has 16 amino acids. Looked up from germline, CDR1 is MDHEN and CDR2 is SYDVKM. V lost 5 bases to trimming and J lost 0 bases; unmatched junction nucleotides: 6. The CDR3, as DNA: TGTGCCAGCAGTAGTACAGGGGGGAACTCCTACAATGAGCAGTTCTTC. It encodes CASSSTGGNSYNEQFF.

J is TRBJ1-5 and V is TRBV28; 9 bases match TRBD1. This CDR3 spans 13 amino acids. V lost 10 bases and J lost 6; bases outside the gene matches: 7. Germline V gives CDR1 MDHEN, CDR2 SYDVKM. The CDR3, as DNA: TGTGCCACCCACAGGGGGCGTTTTCAGCCCCAGCATTTT. Its protein product is CATHRGRFQPQHF.